These 20 T cell receptor beta chains came from one sample sequenced in a study of Ad26.COV2.S vaccination and SARS-CoV-2 variants. Treatment of the sample: roughly 18 received Ad26.COV2.S at low or high dose, single or two shots; five or six received placebo; per-sample allocation not given. The study sampled participants on day 63 after the first vaccine or placebo injection. Sequencing was performed with immunoSEQ multiplex PCR; in TCRdb, only in-frame clones are kept and a portion is missing. The sample holds about 400,000 clones; 83% are singletons and the top ten take about 7.4%. The sample consisted of peripheral blood, taken in a trial of Ad26.COV2.S vaccine versus placebo. The source is a person between 18 and 59 years old who received the Ad26.COV2.S COVID-19 vaccine or a placebo.

This clone was found a few times. The rearrangement joins TRBV7-8 to TRBJ2-7, with D unresolved. The ends were cut back, 6 bases at V and 3 bases at J, with 12 bases in the middle. The germline V gene encodes CDR1 SGHVS and CDR2 FQNEAQ. This CDR3 has 13 amino acids. CDR3 sequence reads: CASRLRPHYEQYF. The CDR3 nucleotides are TGTGCCAGCAGACTACGGCCTCACTACGAGCAGTACTTC.

This clone was seen a single time. Distinct nucleotide sequences in the sample also encode this CDR3. V gene TRBV19 combines with J gene TRBJ2-1; possibly TRBD2 for D (6 bases). CDR3 length equals 15 residues. V shed 1 base and J shed 4 bases, with 11 bases lying between them. CDR1 is LNHDA, CDR2 SQIVND, per germline (reference sequence). CDR3 in amino acids: CASSIAAGSYNEQFF. The CDR3 coding sequence is TGTGCCAGTAGTATAGCCGCGGGGTCTTACAATGAGCAGTTCTTC. Together with reference TRBV19 and TRBJ2-1, the CDR3 gives the full variable domain: DGGITQSPKYLFRKEGQNVTLSCEQNLNHDAMYWYRQDPGQGLRLIYYSQIVNDFQKGDIAEGYSVSREKKESFPLTVTSAQKNPTAFYLCASSIAAGSYNEQFFGPGTRLTVL.

The chain has TRBV5-4 and TRBJ2-7; tentatively, D is TRBD2 (5 bases). CDR1 is SGHNT and CDR2 is YYREEE in the germline V gene (reference sequence). CDR3 length: 13 residues. V lost 2 bases and J 3 bases, leaving 9 bases between the germline ends. The CDR3 loop is CASSFGRDYEQYF. The DNA of the CDR3 is TGTGCCAGCAGCTTTGGACGGGACTACGAGCAGTACTTC. The complete variable domain, with remaining parts taken from reference TRBV5-4 and TRBJ2-7, reads ETGVTQSPTHLIKTRGQQVTLRCSSQSGHNTVSWYQQALGQGPQFIFQYYREEENGRGNFPPRFSGLQFPNYSSELNVNALELDDSALYLCASSFGRDYEQYFGPGTRLTVT.

This clone was detected once. The CDR3 DNA follows: TGTGCCAGTAGTATAGATGGCAGGGGGCCCTACGAGCAGTACTTC. This gives the protein CASSIDGRGPYEQYF. V usage is TRBV19 and J usage is TRBJ2-7; 8 positions agree with TRBD1. CDR3 length: 15 amino acids. Germline lookup yields CDR1 LNHDA and CDR2 SQIVND (reference sequence). V was clipped by 0 bases and J by 2 bases; unmatched bases: 3.

The gene calls are TRBV11-2 and TRBJ1-1; D remains unclear. The CDR3 totals 12 residues. Germline V gene data show CDR1 as SGHAT and CDR2 as FQNNGV. V was pared by 1 base and J by 5 bases, with 5 bases between. CDR3 sequence: CASSLVQTEAFF. The DNA for the CDR3 is TGTGCCAGCAGCTTAGTTCAAACTGAAGCTTTCTTT. Looking up the rest from reference TRBV11-2 and TRBJ1-1 gives the full variable domain: EAGVAQSPRYKIIEKRQSVAFWCNPISGHATLYWYQQILGQGPKLLIQFQNNGVVDDSQLPKDRFSAERLKGVDSTLKIQPAKLEDSAVYLCASSLVQTEAFFGQGTRLTVV.

A note on this clone: This may arise from a read error, as a much more abundant clone is one base away. J is TRBJ2-7 and V is TRBV7-9, with D hard to call. CDR3 length: 11 residues. Germline V gene sequence: CDR1 SEHNR, CDR2 FQNEAQ (reference sequence). The V and J ends lost 2 bases and 4 bases respectively, with 3 bases between them. CDR3 sequence: CASSLKYEQYF. CDR3 nucleotides: TGTGCCAGCAGCTTAAAATACGAGCAGTACTTC.

The chain joins TRBV6-5 to TRBJ2-7, with D possibly TRBD1 on 5 matching bases. CDR1 is MNHEY, CDR2 SVGAGI, per germline. The CDR3 covers 14 residues. Trimming stripped 5 bases from V and 0 bases from J, with 11 bases between. CDR3 nucleotide sequence: TGTGCCAGCAGTCGTAATGGGGCCTCCTACGAGCAGTACTTC. Protein: CASSRNGASYEQYF.

J is TRBJ2-2 and V is TRBV19; D uncertain. This CDR3 contains 16 residues. The germline V gene encodes CDR1 LNHDA and CDR2 SQIVND (reference sequence). The ends were cut back, 2 bases at V and 5 bases at J, with 15 bases in the middle. The CDR3 sequence: CASSITGPEVTGELFF. The CDR3 DNA follows: TGTGCCAGTAGTATAACCGGGCCAGAAGTTACCGGGGAGCTGTTTTTT.

V is TRBV10-3 and J is TRBJ1-2; 7 bases line up with TRBD1. This CDR3 comprises 18 residues. The V gene's germline CDR1 is ENHRY and CDR2 SYGVKD. V dropped 5 bases and J dropped 5; count of bases not matched to a gene: 20. CDR3 sequence reads: CAISSSSGWGQTIYGYTF. The CDR3 DNA sequence: TGTGCCATCAGTTCGAGTTCAGGTTGGGGACAGACGATTTATGGCTACACCTTC.

This chain uses TRBV6-1 with TRBJ2-2; D is ambiguous. This CDR3 has 11 residues. V was clipped by 0 bases and J by 7 bases, with 0 bases between them. CDR1 and CDR2 (germline): MNHNS, SASEGT. CDR3 sequence (DNA): TGTGCCAGCAGTGAAGCCGGGGAGCTGTTTTTT. Amino acids: CASSEAGELFF.

The V call is TRBV11-2, the J call TRBJ2-7; D could derive from TRBD1 or TRBD2 (5 bases each). Between the trimmed V and J ends, which lost 5 bases and 6 bases, there was a span of 20 bases. The CDR3 runs 15 residues. CDR1 SGHAT and CDR2 FQNNGV come from the germline V gene. This CDR3 is CASSVIGDAPGEQYF. The CDR3, as DNA: TGTGCCAGCAGCGTTATTGGGGACGCACCTGGCGAGCAGTACTTC.

This chain connects TRBV18 to TRBJ2-7; TRBD1 matches at 7 bases. CDR1 and CDR2 from the germline V gene are KGHSH and LQKENI. The length of the CDR3 is 14 residues. J lost 0 bases, V lost 5 bases, and 4 bases had no gene match. The CDR3, as DNA: TGTGCCAGCTCAAAGGACAGGAGCTCCTACGAGCAGTACTTC. It translates to CASSKDRSSYEQYF.

In DNA form, the CDR3 reads TGTGCCAGCAGCTTAAGCAGTTACACTGAAGCTTTCTTT. Translation gives CASSLSSYTEAFF. The chain carries TRBV7-3 and TRBJ1-1; no firm D call. The CDR3 consists of 13 residues. Germline lookup yields CDR1 SGHTA and CDR2 FQGTGA. V lost 1 base and J lost 3, with 6 bases in between. Drawing the rest from reference TRBV7-3 and TRBJ1-1, the complete variable domain is GAGVSQTPSNKVTEKGKYVELRCDPISGHTALYWYRQSLGQGPEFLIYFQGTGAADDSGLPNDRFFAVRPEGSVSTLKIQRTERGDSAVYLCASSLSSYTEAFFGQGTRLTVV.

V is TRBV18 and J is TRBJ2-2; 8 positions agree with TRBD1. Germline lookup yields CDR1 KGHSH and CDR2 LQKENI. With 3 bases clipped from V and 6 bases from J, the junction kept 9 bases outside the gene matches. CDR3 length: 16 residues. The CDR3 sequence: CASSPRPARGPGELFF. DNA for the CDR3: TGTGCCAGCTCACCGAGACCCGCCAGGGGGCCCGGGGAGCTGTTTTTT.

The CDR3 here is CASSSTNTGELFF. In DNA form, the CDR3 reads TGTGCCAGCAGCTCCACGAACACCGGGGAGCTGTTTTTT. V usage is TRBV7-2 and J usage is TRBJ2-2; D is undetermined. In germline, CDR1 is SGHTA, CDR2 FQGNSA. The CDR3 totals 13 residues. Trimming took 4 bases from V and 0 from J, leaving 3 bases between them.

The chain is built from TRBV2 and TRBJ2-7; no firm D call. Trimming pared 5 bases from V and 3 bases from J, leaving 14 bases between. The CDR3 has 14 residues. CDR1 SNHLY and CDR2 FYNNEI come from the germline V gene. CDR3 nucleotide sequence: TGTGCCAGCAGTCACGGGCACGGGTACTACGAGCAGTACTTC. Translating gives CASSHGHGYYEQYF.

The rearrangement uses TRBV19 and TRBJ1-6; unclear D gene. Per germline, CDR1 LNHDA and CDR2 SQIVND (reference sequence). CDR3 size: 13 residues. The CDR3 loop reads CASADYYNSPLHF. The CDR3 DNA is TGTGCGAGTGCGGATTACTATAATTCACCCCTCCACTTT.

This chain joins TRBV29-1 and TRBJ2-3; D unclear. V dropped 5 bases and J dropped 4 bases, with 13 bases sitting between them. CDR3 size: 13 residues. Germline V gene lookup returns CDR1 SQVTM and CDR2 ANQGSEA. The CDR3 DNA sequence: TGCAGCGTTAGTCTCCAGATGGCAGATACGCAGTATTTT. It translates to CSVSLQMADTQYF.

This clone was seen once. The gene calls are TRBV19 and TRBJ1-1; D uncertain. The CDR3 runs 13 residues. V was cut by 5 bases and J by 0 bases, with 7 bases left in between. The germline V gene has CDR1 LNHDA and CDR2 SQIVND (reference sequence). The CDR3 DNA follows: TGTGCCAGTAGTGGGATGGTGAACACTGAAGCTTTCTTT. It encodes CASSGMVNTEAFF.

The chain recombines TRBV14 with TRBJ1-2, with 7 bases matching TRBD1. CDR3 length: 13 residues. CDR1 is SGHDN, CDR2 FVKESK, per germline. The junction had 2 bases not matched to a gene; V was cut back by 1 base and J by 6 bases. CDR3 region: CASSQGQGDGYTF. In DNA form, the CDR3 reads TGTGCCAGCAGCCAAGGGCAGGGGGATGGCTACACCTTC. Together with reference TRBV14 and TRBJ1-2, the CDR3 gives the full variable domain: EAGVTQFPSHSVIEKGQTVTLRCDPISGHDNLYWYRRVMGKEIKFLLHFVKESKQDESGMPNNRFLAERTGGTYSTLKVQPAELEDSGVYFCASSQGQGDGYTFGSGTRLTVV.